The source of this TCR beta chain is a study of blood T cell repertoires in COVID-19. Across the whole study: Acute-phase and convalescent COVID-19 samples originated in the United States, Italy and Spain. T cells, B-cell-depleted T cells, or PBMCs provided the cDNA or gDNA that served as material.

Germline V gene sequence: CDR1 LNHDA, CDR2 SQIVND (reference sequence). CDR3 length: 13 amino acids. V lost 9 bases to trimming and J lost 4 bases, with 15 bases between them. In the authors' methods: Quantification of nucleated cells was approximated via reference gene primer amplification. Clones were read by immunoSEQ multiplex PCR, and TCRdb kept only the in-frame ones, dropping some. D and trimming were read from the DNA, whereas the V and J calls and clone size are those reported in that table. Altogether fewer than 35,000 clones are present, roughly 80% being singletons, with the ten largest covering about 1.8%.

The sequence was obtained from a man older than 75 with active or convalescent COVID-19. V and J are TRBV19 and TRBJ1-2; a weak D match, TRBD1 (5 bases). The source material was peripheral blood. DNA of the CDR3: TGTGCCAGCTCAGGCCGGGGACTCTATGGCTACACCTTC. This codes for CASSGRGLYGYTF.